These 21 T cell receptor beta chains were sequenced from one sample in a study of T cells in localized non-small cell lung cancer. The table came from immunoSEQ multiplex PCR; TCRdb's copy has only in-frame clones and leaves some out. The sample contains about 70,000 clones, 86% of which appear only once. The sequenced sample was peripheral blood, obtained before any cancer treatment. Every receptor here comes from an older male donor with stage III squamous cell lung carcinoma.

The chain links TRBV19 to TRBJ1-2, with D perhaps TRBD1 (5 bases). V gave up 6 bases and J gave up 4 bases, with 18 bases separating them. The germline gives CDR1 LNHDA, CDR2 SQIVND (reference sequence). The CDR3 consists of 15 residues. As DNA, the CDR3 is TGTGCCAGTAGCCCCGCCCTTTCTGGGACCTATGGCTACACCTTC. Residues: CASSPALSGTYGYTF.

CDR3 in amino acids: CASSLGGGKYNEQFF. CDR3 DNA: TGTGCCAGCAGCTTAGGCGGGGGGAAGTACAATGAGCAGTTCTTC. V usage is TRBV11-2 and J usage is TRBJ2-1; TRBD2 matches at 8 bases. This CDR3 has 15 residues. Per the germline V gene, CDR1 is SGHAT and CDR2 is FQNNGV. The V gene end was trimmed by 1 base and the J gene end by 4 bases; junction bases not matched to a gene: 3.

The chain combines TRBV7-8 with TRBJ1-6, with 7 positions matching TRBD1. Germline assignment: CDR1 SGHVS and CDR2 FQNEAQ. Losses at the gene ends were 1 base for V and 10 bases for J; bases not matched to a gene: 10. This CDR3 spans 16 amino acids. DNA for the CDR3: TGTGCCAGCAGCTTAGTAGAGGGGGCGAAGGGGTCACCCCTCCACTTT. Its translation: CASSLVEGAKGSPLHF.

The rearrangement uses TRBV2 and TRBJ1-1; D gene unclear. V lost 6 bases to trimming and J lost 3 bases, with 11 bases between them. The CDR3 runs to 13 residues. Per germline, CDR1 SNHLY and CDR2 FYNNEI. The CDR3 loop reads CASRPGRDTEAFF. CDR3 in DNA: TGTGCCAGCAGACCCGGGAGAGACACTGAAGCTTTCTTT. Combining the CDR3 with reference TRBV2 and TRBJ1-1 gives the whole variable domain EPEVTQTPSHQVTQMGQEVILRCVPISNHLYFYWYRQILGQKVEFLVSFYNNEISEKSEIFDDQFSVERPDGSNFTLKIRSTKLEDSAMYFCASRPGRDTEAFFGQGTRLTVV.

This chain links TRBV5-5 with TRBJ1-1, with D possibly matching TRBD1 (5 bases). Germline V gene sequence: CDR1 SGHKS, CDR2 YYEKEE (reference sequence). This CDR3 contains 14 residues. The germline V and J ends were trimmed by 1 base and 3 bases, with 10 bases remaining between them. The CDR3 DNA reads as TGTGCCAGCAGCTTGAGGGACGGTTACACTGAAGCTTTCTTT. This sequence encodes CASSLRDGYTEAFF. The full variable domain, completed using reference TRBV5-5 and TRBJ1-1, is DAGVTQSPTHLIKTRGQQVTLRCSPISGHKSVSWYQQVLGQGPQFIFQYYEKEERGRGNFPDRFSARQFPNYSSELNVNALLLGDSALYLCASSLRDGYTEAFFGQGTRLTVV.

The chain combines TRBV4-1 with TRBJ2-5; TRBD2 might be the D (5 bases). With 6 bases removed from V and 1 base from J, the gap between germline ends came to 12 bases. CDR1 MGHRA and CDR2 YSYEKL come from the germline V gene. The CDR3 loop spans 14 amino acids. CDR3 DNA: TGCGCCAGCAGTCGAGCGGATATCCAAGAGACCCAGTACTTC. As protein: CASSRADIQETQYF.

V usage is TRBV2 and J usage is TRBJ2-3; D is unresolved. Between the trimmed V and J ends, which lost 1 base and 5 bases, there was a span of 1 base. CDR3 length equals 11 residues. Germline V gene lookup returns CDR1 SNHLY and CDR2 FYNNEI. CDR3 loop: CASSEEDTQYF. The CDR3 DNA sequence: TGTGCCAGCAGTGAAGAAGATACGCAGTATTTT.

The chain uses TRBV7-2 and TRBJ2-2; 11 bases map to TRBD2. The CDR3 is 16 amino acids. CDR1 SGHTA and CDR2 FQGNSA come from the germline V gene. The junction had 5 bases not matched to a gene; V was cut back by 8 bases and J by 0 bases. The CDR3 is CASLLAGGPNTGELFF. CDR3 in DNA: TGTGCCAGCTTGCTAGCGGGGGGCCCGAACACCGGGGAGCTGTTTTTT. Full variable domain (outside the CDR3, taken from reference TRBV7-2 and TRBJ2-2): GAGVSQSPSNKVTEKGKDVELRCDPISGHTALYWYRQSLGQGLEFLIYFQGNSAPDKSGLPSDRFSAERTGGSVSTLTIQRTQQEDSAVYLCASLLAGGPNTGELFFGEGSRLTVL.

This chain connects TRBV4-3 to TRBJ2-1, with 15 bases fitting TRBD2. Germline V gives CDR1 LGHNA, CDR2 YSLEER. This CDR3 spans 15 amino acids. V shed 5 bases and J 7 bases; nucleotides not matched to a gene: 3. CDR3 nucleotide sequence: TGCGCCAGCAGCTGGGGACTAGCGGGGGGAAATGAGCAGTTCTTC. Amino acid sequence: CASSWGLAGGNEQFF.

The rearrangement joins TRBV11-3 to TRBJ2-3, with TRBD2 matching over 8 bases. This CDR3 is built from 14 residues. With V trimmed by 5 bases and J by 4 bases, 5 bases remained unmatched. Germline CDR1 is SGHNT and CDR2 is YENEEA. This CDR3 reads CASSLGTSADTQYF. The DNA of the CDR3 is TGTGCCAGCAGCCTCGGGACTAGTGCAGATACGCAGTATTTT.

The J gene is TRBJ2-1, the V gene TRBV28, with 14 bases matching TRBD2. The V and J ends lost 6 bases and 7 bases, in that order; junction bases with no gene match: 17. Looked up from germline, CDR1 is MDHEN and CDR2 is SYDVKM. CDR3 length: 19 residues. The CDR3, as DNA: TGTGCCAGCAGCCAGAACCCGGGACTAGCGGGGGCACTGGGAAATGAGCAGTTCTTC. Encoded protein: CASSQNPGLAGALGNEQFF.

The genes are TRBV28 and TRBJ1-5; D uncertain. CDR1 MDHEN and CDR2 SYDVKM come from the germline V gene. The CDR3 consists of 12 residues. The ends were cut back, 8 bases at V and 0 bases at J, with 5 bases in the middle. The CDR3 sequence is CASGNSNQPQHF. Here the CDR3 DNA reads TGTGCCAGCGGCAATAGCAATCAGCCCCAGCATTTT.

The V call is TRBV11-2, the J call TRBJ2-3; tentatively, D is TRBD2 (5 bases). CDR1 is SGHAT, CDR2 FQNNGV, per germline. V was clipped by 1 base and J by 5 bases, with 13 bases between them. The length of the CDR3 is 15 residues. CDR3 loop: CASSLGLPGIDTQYF. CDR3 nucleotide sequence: TGTGCCAGCAGCTTAGGTCTACCGGGGATAGATACGCAGTATTTT.

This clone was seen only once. The DNA of the CDR3 is TGTGCCAGCAGCTTAATCGGGGGTTTAATCGCAGATACGCAGTATTTT. Protein product: CASSLIGGLIADTQYF. The chain carries TRBV11-2 and TRBJ2-3, with a weak D call TRBD2 (6 bases). The germline CDR1 and CDR2 sequences are SGHAT and FQNNGV. The V end lost 2 bases, the J end lost 4 bases, and 16 bases lay between the germline ends. This CDR3 comprises 16 residues.

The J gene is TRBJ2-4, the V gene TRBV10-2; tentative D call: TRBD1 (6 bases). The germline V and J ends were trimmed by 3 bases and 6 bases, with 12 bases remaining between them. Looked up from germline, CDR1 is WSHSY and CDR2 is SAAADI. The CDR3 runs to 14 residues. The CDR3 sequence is CASSDGQGINIQYF. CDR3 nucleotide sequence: TGCGCCAGCAGTGATGGGCAGGGGATAAACATTCAGTACTTC.

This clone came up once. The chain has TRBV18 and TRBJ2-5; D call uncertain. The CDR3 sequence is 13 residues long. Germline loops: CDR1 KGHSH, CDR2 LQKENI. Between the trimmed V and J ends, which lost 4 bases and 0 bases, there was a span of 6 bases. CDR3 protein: CASSLQYQETQYF. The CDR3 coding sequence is TGTGCCAGCTCACTACAGTACCAAGAGACCCAGTACTTC.

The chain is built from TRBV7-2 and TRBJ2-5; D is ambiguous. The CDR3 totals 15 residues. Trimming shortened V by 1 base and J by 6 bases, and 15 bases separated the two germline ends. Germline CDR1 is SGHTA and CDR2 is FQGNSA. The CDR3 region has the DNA TGTGCCAGCAGCTTAGTCGGCCCAAGGGATCAGACCCAGTACTTC. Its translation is CASSLVGPRDQTQYF.

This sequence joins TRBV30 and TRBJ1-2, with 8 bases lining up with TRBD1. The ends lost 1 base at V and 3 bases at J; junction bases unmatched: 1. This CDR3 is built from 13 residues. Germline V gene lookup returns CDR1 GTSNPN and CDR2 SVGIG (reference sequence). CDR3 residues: CAWSETGDYGYTF. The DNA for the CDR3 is TGTGCCTGGAGTGAGACAGGGGACTATGGCTACACCTTC.

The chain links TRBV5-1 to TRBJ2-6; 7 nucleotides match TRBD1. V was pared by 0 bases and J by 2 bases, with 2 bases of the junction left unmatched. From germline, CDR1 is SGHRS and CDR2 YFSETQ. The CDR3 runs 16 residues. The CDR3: CASSLEGAPGANVLTF. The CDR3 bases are TGCGCCAGCAGCTTGGAGGGGGCCCCTGGGGCCAACGTCCTGACTTTC.

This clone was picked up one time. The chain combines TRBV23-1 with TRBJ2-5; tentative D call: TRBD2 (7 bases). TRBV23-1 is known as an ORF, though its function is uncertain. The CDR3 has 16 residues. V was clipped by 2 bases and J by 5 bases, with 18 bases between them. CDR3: CASSQAERGGGETQYF. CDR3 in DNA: TGCGCCAGCAGTCAAGCCGAGAGGGGAGGGGGGGAGACCCAGTACTTC.

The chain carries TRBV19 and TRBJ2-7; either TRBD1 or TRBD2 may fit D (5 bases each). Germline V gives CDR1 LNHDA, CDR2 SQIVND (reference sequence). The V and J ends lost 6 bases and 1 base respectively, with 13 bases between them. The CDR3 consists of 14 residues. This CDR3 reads CASSQTGTSYEQYF. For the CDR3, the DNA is TGTGCCAGTAGCCAGACGGGGACGTCCTACGAGCAGTACTTC.